Sequencing of this T cell receptor beta chain was carried out in a study of identical twins. TCRdb re-analysed the 5' RACE reads in MiXCR, keeping a single row per CDR3 protein. Of about 550,000 distinct CDR3 sequences listed, about 22% are singletons. The length of the CDR3 is 13 residues. Germline CDR1 is SQVTM and CDR2 is ANQGSEA. Deletions cut 7 bases from V and 5 bases from J, with 17 bases between. In addition, the sample was reused for a study of yellow fever vaccine responses in identical twins.

This receptor was identified in a woman younger than 35 in good health. V and J are TRBV29-1 and TRBJ1-1; TRBD1 might be the D (5 bases). Sequencing was done on a sample of CD4+ T cells sorted from blood. CDR3 bases: TGCAGCGGGGTTTCGGGGGTAGGAACTGAAGCTTTCTTT. It yields the protein CSGVSGVGTEAFF.